The 14 T cell receptor beta chains given below trace back to one sample, sequenced in a study of CD8+CD57+ T cells in acquired aplastic anemia. In patients chosen for sequencing, flow cytometry had shown CD8+CD57+ cell expansion. The study profiled TCR beta VDJ and CDR3 using genomic DNA as template. TCRdb passed the reads through MiXCR, listing each CDR3 protein once. The data hold around 430,000 distinct CDR3 sequences, with more than 25% observed a single time. Sequencing input: sorted CD4+, CD8+, or CD8+CD57+ T cells (not recorded which) from PBMCs. These receptors came from a human donor with aplastic anemia.

There are a few counts of this clonotype. The J gene is TRBJ1-1, the V gene TRBV2, with TRBD1 matching 10 bases. This CDR3 spans 15 amino acids. The junction had 8 bases not matched to a gene; V was cut back by 5 bases and J by 5 bases. Germline V gives CDR1 SNHLY, CDR2 FYNNEI. In nucleotides, the CDR3 is TGTGCCAGCAGTCAACGGACAGGGGGAGTAACTGAAGCTTTCTTT. Translation gives CASSQRTGGVTEAFF. Drawing the rest from reference TRBV2 and TRBJ1-1, the complete variable domain is EPEVTQTPSHQVTQMGQEVILRCVPISNHLYFYWYRQILGQKVEFLVSFYNNEISEKSEIFDDQFSVERPDGSNFTLKIRSTKLEDSAMYFCASSQRTGGVTEAFFGQGTRLTVV.

The chain combines TRBV29-1 with TRBJ1-1; TRBD1 matches at 7 bases. CDR1 is SQVTM and CDR2 is ANQGSEA in the germline V gene. V dropped 5 bases and J dropped 2; count of bases not matched to a gene: 5. The CDR3 length is 13 residues. CDR3 sequence reads: CSVNGQANTEAFF. The CDR3, as DNA: TGCAGCGTTAACGGACAGGCAAACACTGAAGCTTTCTTT. The full variable domain, with the rest looked up from reference TRBV29-1 and TRBJ1-1, is SAVISQKPSRDICQRGTSLTIQCQVDSQVTMMFWYRQQPGQSLTLIATANQGSEATYESGFVIDKFPISRPNLTFSTLTVSNMSPEDSSIYLCSVNGQANTEAFFGQGTRLTVV.

The chain has TRBV25-1 and TRBJ1-6; D perhaps matches TRBD1 (6 bases). The CDR3 is made up of 15 amino acids. V dropped 4 bases and J dropped 7 bases, with 14 bases sitting between them. The germline V gene has CDR1 MGHDK and CDR2 SYGVNS. The CDR3 sequence: CASSVSGTRNSPLHF. The CDR3 DNA sequence: TGTGCCAGCAGTGTTAGCGGGACACGGAATTCACCCCTCCACTTT.

CDR3 region: CASSPEQGFYEQYF. CDR3 DNA: TGTGCCAGCTCACCGGAACAGGGTTTCTACGAGCAGTACTTC. V and J are TRBV18 and TRBJ2-7; a possible D gene is TRBD1 (6 bases). The germline V and J ends were trimmed by 3 bases and 3 bases, with 12 bases remaining between them. CDR1 and CDR2 from the germline V gene are KGHSH and LQKENI. The CDR3 is made up of 14 amino acids.

The chain employs TRBV25-1 and TRBJ1-6, with 11 bases matching TRBD1. V gave up 3 bases and J gave up 9 bases; unmatched junction bases: 7. Germline CDR1 MGHDK, CDR2 SYGVNS. This CDR3 is 16 amino acids long. This chain's CDR3 is CASSDRGQGVRSPLHF. CDR3 nucleotide sequence: TGTGCCAGCAGTGATCGGGGACAGGGGGTTCGTTCACCCCTCCACTTT.

In its sample, this clonotype was seen a few times. The chain carries TRBV30 and TRBJ2-7; unclear D gene. The CDR3 runs 13 residues. With 2 bases removed from V and 0 bases from J, the gap between germline ends came to 8 bases. From germline, CDR1 is GTSNPN and CDR2 SVGIG (reference sequence). CDR3 sequence (DNA): TGTGCCTGGAGTAAAGGCCCCTCCTACGAGCAGTACTTC. As protein: CAWSKGPSYEQYF.

This clonotype came up many times. V is TRBV7-2 and J is TRBJ1-2, with a tentative D call TRBD1 (5 bases). V was clipped by 3 bases and J by 8 bases, with 16 bases between them. Germline V CDR1 and CDR2: SGHTA, FQGNSA. This CDR3 has 14 amino acids. The CDR3 spells CASSFRRTTIGYTF. The CDR3 nucleotides are TGTGCCAGCAGCTTTCGACGGACAACTATAGGCTACACCTTC.

Of note for this clonotype: Compared with germline, one end of the junction differs, possibly owing to a read error. The chain uses TRBV7-7 and TRBJ2-7; 7 nucleotides match TRBD2. In germline, CDR1 is SSHAT, CDR2 FNYEAQ (reference sequence). This CDR3 spans 14 amino acids. CDR3: CASSKAGTTVEQYF. The DNA for the CDR3 is TGTGCTAGCAGCAAAGCCGGGACTACGGTTGAGCAGTACTTC.

The V and J genes are TRBV2 and TRBJ1-2, with D tentatively TRBD1 (5 bases). Trimming removed 4 bases from V and 3 bases from J, with 12 bases in between. The CDR3 is made up of 14 amino acids. The germline CDR1 and CDR2 sequences are SNHLY and FYNNEI. The CDR3 here is CASSAPGTDYGYTF. The CDR3 DNA reads TGTGCCAGCAGTGCCCCCGGGACGGACTATGGCTACACCTTC.

The J gene is TRBJ2-3, the V gene TRBV10-3; 14 bases line up with TRBD2. V lost 7 bases, J lost 5 bases, and 8 bases stayed unmatched. Germline-derived CDR1 and CDR2 are ENHRY and SYGVKD. This CDR3 contains 16 residues. This CDR3 reads CAITPGLAGAVDTQYF. The CDR3 DNA sequence: TGTGCCATCACGCCGGGACTAGCGGGGGCTGTAGATACGCAGTATTTT.

This clonotype was detected a few times. The genes are TRBV6-1 and TRBJ1-5; 9 positions agree with TRBD1. The V segment lost 4 bases and the J segment 6 bases; nucleotides outside the gene matches: 10. The CDR3 is made up of 16 amino acids. Germline V lookup: CDR1 MNHNS, CDR2 SASEGT. The CDR3 DNA sequence: TGTGCCAGCAGTGCTACAACAGGGGGCTTAGTTCAGCCCCAGCATTTT. It specifies CASSATTGGLVQPQHF.

This chain connects TRBV6-1 to TRBJ1-4, with D possibly matching TRBD1 (5 bases). The CDR3 has 14 residues. Germline CDR1 is MNHNS and CDR2 is SASEGT. V shed 4 bases and J shed 5 bases, with 11 bases lying between them. CDR3 loop: CASSVRWTNEKLFF. In DNA, the CDR3 is TGTGCCAGCAGTGTGCGATGGACAAATGAAAAACTGTTTTTT.

This clonotype was picked up many times. The genes are TRBV19 and TRBJ1-2, with 8 bases matching TRBD1. This CDR3 region has 15 residues. The ends lost 3 bases at V and 4 bases at J; junction bases unmatched: 7. Germline values: CDR1 LNHDA, CDR2 SQIVND (reference sequence). CDR3 residues: CASSIPGGFGYGYTF. DNA of the CDR3: TGTGCCAGTAGTATTCCAGGGGGCTTCGGCTATGGCTACACCTTC.

Turning to this clonotype: It may be a read error: a sequence one base away is much more abundant. This chain connects TRBV11-2 to TRBJ1-3; TRBD1 is a possible D gene (5 bases). CDR1 and CDR2 from the germline V gene are SGHAT and FQNNGV. CDR3 length: 16 residues. CDR3 region: CASNLSTGTDGNTIYF. DNA for the CDR3: TGTGCCAGCAACTTATCCACTGGGACGGACGGAAACACCATATATTTT.